Below, 6 T cell receptor beta chains from the same sample are listed, as sequenced in a study of high-grade serous ovarian cancer treatment subgroups. Tumor samples were obtained before definitive surgery or chemotherapy. Profiling relied on immunoSEQ multiplex PCR, and the TCRdb table lists in-frame clones only, not all of them. The data contain about 1,400 clones, roughly 69% of them seen just once; the ten biggest clones take up about 24%. The sample was tumor tissue. The origin of the receptors is a human donor with high-grade serous ovarian cancer.

This clone has only a few counts. In DNA, the CDR3 is TGTGCCAGCAGTTCGAACCGGTACGAGCAGTACTTC. Residues: CASSSNRYEQYF. The chain joins TRBV28 to TRBJ2-7, with no clear D. The V gene's germline CDR1 is MDHEN and CDR2 SYDVKM. V lost 4 bases and J 4 bases, leaving 8 bases between the germline ends. The CDR3 totals 12 residues.

The gene calls are TRBV27 and TRBJ2-7; TRBD1 aligns across 11 bases. Germline V gene data show CDR1 as MNHEY and CDR2 as SMNVEV (reference sequence). This CDR3 spans 15 amino acids. With V trimmed by 2 bases and J by 6 bases, 6 bases remained unmatched. The chain's CDR3 is CASSLLGQGATEQYF. The CDR3 DNA reads as TGTGCCAGCAGTTTACTCGGACAGGGGGCGACCGAGCAGTACTTC.

J is TRBJ2-3 and V is TRBV10-1; 16 bases align to TRBD2. J gave up 0 bases and V 4 bases, and 7 bases lay outside the gene matches. The CDR3 length is 19 residues. Germline loops: CDR1 WNHNN, CDR2 SYGVQD (reference sequence). CDR3 DNA sequence: TGCGCCAGCAGTGCTGGGACTAGCGGGAGGGCCAGGAGCACAGATACGCAGTATTTT. This sequence encodes CASSAGTSGRARSTDTQYF.

The gene calls are TRBV5-5 and TRBJ2-2; D unresolved. Looked up from germline, CDR1 is SGHKS and CDR2 is YYEKEE (reference sequence). Deletions cut 0 bases from V and 6 bases from J, with 9 bases between. This CDR3 contains 14 residues. The chain's CDR3 is CASSLAMGPGELFF. The CDR3 DNA reads TGTGCCAGCAGCTTGGCTATGGGTCCCGGGGAGCTGTTTTTT.

The chain joins TRBV29-1 to TRBJ2-1; 13 nucleotides align to TRBD2. Losses at the gene ends were 4 bases for V and 0 bases for J; bases not matched to a gene: 12. CDR3 length: 19 amino acids. Germline-derived CDR1 and CDR2 are SQVTM and ANQGSEA. CDR3 bases: TGCAGCGTTGTCGCGCCGGCTGGACTAGCGGGAGTCTCCTACAATGAGCAGTTCTTC. Protein: CSVVAPAGLAGVSYNEQFF.

This clone occurred a few times. The V gene is TRBV19, the J gene TRBJ2-2; D not resolved. V lost 7 bases and J 2 bases, leaving 8 bases between the germline ends. Germline V gives CDR1 LNHDA, CDR2 SQIVND (reference sequence). This CDR3 contains 13 residues. The CDR3 DNA follows: TGTGCCAGTACGGTCCGAAACACCGGGGAGCTGTTTTTT. This translates into CASTVRNTGELFF. Supplemented by reference TRBV19 and TRBJ2-2, the full variable domain reads DGGITQSPKYLFRKEGQNVTLSCEQNLNHDAMYWYRQDPGQGLRLIYYSQIVNDFQKGDIAEGYSVSREKKESFPLTVTSAQKNPTAFYLCASTVRNTGELFFGEGSRLTVL.